The clone carrying this T cell receptor beta chain has a single count. Its matching antigen is unknown. V trimming: 3 bases; J trimming: 5 bases; junction bases outside the gene matches: 8. The germline V gene encodes CDR1 SGHTA and CDR2 FQGNSA. The CDR3 is 15 amino acids. Nominally healthy donors were sampled, though unrecorded immune exposures were likely. This specimen belongs to a study of cytomegalovirus exposure and HLA in healthy donors. Study-wide results and caveats: Roughly uniform depth of sequencing across donors was assumed in presence/absence analyses. In all likelihood, a cluster of highly shared sequence variants was a sequencing artifact. CMV serostatus alone was available as immune exposure information.

The PCR made use of 60 Vbeta and 13 Jbeta primers. Libraries were prepared by immunoSEQ multiplex PCR; TCRdb keeps only in-frame clonotypes and omits some of them. Here the sample spans 120,000 to 150,000 clones, 70% to 85% being singletons. The origin of this receptor is a woman aged 50 to 60 in good health and CMV-seropositive. The chain links TRBV7-2 to TRBJ2-7, with 9 bases aligning to TRBD1. The source material was PBMCs. This CDR3 is CASSFTGTGSNEQYF. As DNA, the CDR3 is TGTGCCAGCAGCTTTACCGGGACAGGGAGCAACGAGCAGTACTTC.